Sequencing of this T cell receptor beta chain was carried out in a study of Graves' ophthalmopathy and Graves' hyperthyroidism. Among the exclusions were patients with other autoimmune diseases, uncontrolled infections, pregnancy or lactation. This clonotype was detected ten times or more. For repertoire sequencing, the TCR beta CDR3 regions were amplified from RNA transcripts. The first-round RT-PCR employed HTBI primers together with the Qiagen OneStep RT-PCR kit. A multiplex PCR was then performed as the second round. One entry per CDR3 protein results from TCRdb running MiXCR on the multiplex PCR reads. The top ten clones hold 7.1% of a sample with about 620,000 distinct CDR3 sequences, approximately 21% of them seen once. The germline CDR1 and CDR2 sequences are LGHNT and FRNRAP. There are 18 residues in the CDR3. V was pared by 2 bases and J by 2 bases, with 21 bases between.

Sequenced input: peripheral blood. The J gene is TRBJ1-2, the V gene TRBV12-5; no definite D call. The clonotype originates from a woman aged 18-29 years with stable Graves' hyperthyroidism. Some clones in this sample may be carry-over from other donors' samples. This chain's CDR3 is CASGLPNRVLLINYGYTF. The CDR3 region has the DNA TGTGCTAGTGGTTTGCCCAATAGGGTCTTACTAATCAACTATGGCTACACCTTC.